The rows below give T cell receptor beta chains drawn from one sample of a study of beta chain features in type 1 diabetes. Profiled with immunoSEQ multiplex PCR; TCRdb holds only in-frame clones, not every one. The table lists about 330,000 clones, approximately 11% of them singletons. The sample comprised naive CD4+ T cells from blood. These receptors were taken from a woman aged 30 to 39 in good health. CDR3s include the opening cysteine and the closing phenylalanine or tryptophan. The D gene is left open where the match is weak. Expanded clones are given a class, and other clones once, few, many or no size at all.

d_gene	j_gene	v_gene	abundance	CDR3aa	CDR3nt
TRBD1	TRBJ1-5	TRBV27	.	CASSRRQGDQPQHF	TGTGCCAGCAGTCGCCGACAGGGTGATCAGCCCCAGCATTTT
TRBD1	TRBJ2-1	TRBV18	.	CASSPRTGTYNEQFF	TGTGCCAGCTCACCCCGGACAGGGACCTACAATGAGCAGTTCTTC
.	TRBJ2-7	TRBV11-3	.	CASSGGSSYEQYF	TGTGCCAGCAGCGGAGGGAGCTCCTACGAGCAGTACTTC
.	TRBJ2-7	TRBV28	few	CASSSNYEQYF	TGTGCCAGCAGTTCAAACTACGAGCAGTACTTC
.	TRBJ1-2	TRBV28	few	CASTLWTAANYGYTF	TGTGCCAGCACCCTGTGGACAGCCGCTAACTATGGCTACACCTTC
TRBD1	TRBJ2-1	TRBV4-1	few	CASSQGRGQDNNEQFF	TGCGCCAGCAGCCAAGGGAGAGGACAGGACAACAATGAGCAGTTCTTC
TRBD2	TRBJ2-1	TRBV29-1	few	CSLRGGTYNEQFF	TGCAGCCTACGGGGAGGGACCTACAATGAGCAGTTCTTC
TRBD2	TRBJ2-3	TRBV5-4	few	CASSLKLAGDTDTQYF	TGTGCCAGCAGCTTGAAACTAGCGGGAGACACAGATACGCAGTATTTT
.	TRBJ2-7	TRBV30	few	CAWSTGNANGYEQYF	TGTGCCTGGAGCACGGGAAACGCGAACGGCTACGAGCAGTACTTC
.	TRBJ1-1	TRBV5-1	.	CASSPGTLNTEAFF	TGCGCCAGCAGCCCCGGGACACTGAACACTGAAGCTTTCTTT
.	TRBJ1-2	TRBV29-1	.	CSDFSNGGYTF	TGCAGCGACTTTAGTAACGGTGGCTACACCTTC
TRBD1	TRBJ2-7	TRBV10-3	.	CAISTDRGQNEQYF	TGTGCCATCAGCACTGACAGGGGGCAGAACGAGCAGTACTTC
TRBD2	TRBJ2-1	TRBV5-1	few	CASSSNPGTSGYNEQFF	TGCGCCAGCAGCTCGAACCCCGGGACTAGCGGGTACAATGAGCAGTTCTTC
TRBD1	TRBJ2-3	TRBV7-3	few	CASSPGTDTDTQYF	TGTGCCAGCAGCCCCGGGACAGACACAGATACGCAGTATTTT
.	TRBJ2-7	TRBV10-3	few	CAISDGQSYEQYF	TGTGCCATCAGTGACGGACAGAGCTACGAGCAGTACTTC
.	TRBJ2-2	TRBV5-1	.	CASSFASPGTGELFF	TGCGCCAGCAGCTTTGCCTCGCCGGGGACCGGGGAGCTGTTTTTT
.	TRBJ2-3	TRBV30	.	CAWSVRGFGTDTQYF	TGTGCCTGGAGTGTAAGGGGATTCGGCACAGATACGCAGTATTTT
.	TRBJ1-4	TRBV27	.	CASSLTRKNEKLFF	TGTGCCAGCAGTTTAACCAGGAAGAATGAAAAACTGTTTTTT
.	TRBJ2-1	TRBV5-1	few	CASSLVASSYNEQFF	TGCGCCAGCAGCTTGGTTGCGAGCTCCTACAATGAGCAGTTCTTC
.	TRBJ2-7	TRBV15	few	CATSREEEPYEQYF	TGTGCCACCAGCAGAGAAGAGGAGCCCTACGAGCAGTACTTC
TRBD2	TRBJ2-1	TRBV29-1	few	CSVGGREGLRDNEQFF	TGCAGCGTCGGTGGGCGGGAGGGGCTCAGGGACAATGAGCAGTTCTTC
.	TRBJ1-1	TRBV27	.	CASTPVGGARTEAFF	TGTGCCAGCACCCCGGTGGGGGGGGCCAGAACTGAAGCTTTCTTT
TRBD2	TRBJ2-3	TRBV7-2	.	CASSALAGVVDTQYF	TGTGCCAGCAGCGCCCTAGCGGGAGTGGTAGATACGCAGTATTTT
.	TRBJ2-6	TRBV5-4	few	CASSGGTRSANVLTF	TGTGCCAGCAGCGGTGGGACACGGTCGGCCAACGTCCTGACTTTC
.	TRBJ2-7	TRBV7-2	.	CASSLRAGREQYF	TGTGCCAGCAGCTTACGGGCGGGACGGGAGCAGTACTTC
TRBD2	TRBJ2-1	TRBV6-5	few	CASRTTSGRANEQFF	TGTGCCAGCAGGACAACTAGCGGGAGGGCCAATGAGCAGTTCTTC
.	TRBJ1-5	TRBV28	few	CASNLGAQPQHF	TGTGCCAGCAATTTGGGGGCTCAGCCCCAGCATTTT
.	TRBJ2-1	TRBV20-1	few	CRGGQYNEQFF	TGCAGAGGCGGGCAGTACAATGAGCAGTTCTTC
.	TRBJ1-4	TRBV9	.	CASSAASLNEKLFF	TGTGCCAGCAGCGCTGCATCACTTAATGAAAAACTGTTTTTT
.	TRBJ1-5	TRBV19	.	CASSIEQGYQPQHF	TGTGCCAGTAGTATAGAGCAGGGCTATCAGCCCCAGCATTTT
.	TRBJ1-5	TRBV30	.	CAWGGAGTGQPQHF	TGTGCCTGGGGTGGGGCGGGGACCGGTCAGCCCCAGCATTTT
.	TRBJ2-3	TRBV6-1	.	CASSEQSGFEDTQYF	TGTGCCAGCAGTGAACAGAGCGGGTTTGAAGATACGCAGTATTTT
.	TRBJ1-2	TRBV7-2	.	CASSLRLARRETNYGYTF	TGTGCCAGCAGCTTACGGCTCGCCCGAAGGGAGACTAACTATGGCTACACCTTC
.	TRBJ1-1	TRBV5-1	.	CASSFGGNTEAFF	TGCGCCAGCAGCTTTGGAGGAAACACTGAAGCTTTCTTT
.	TRBJ2-7	TRBV19	.	CASSIGREGGEQYF	TGTGCCAGTAGTATAGGACGAGAGGGCGGTGAGCAGTACTTC
.	TRBJ1-1	TRBV19	.	CASKQGNTEAFF	TGTGCCAGTAAACAGGGAAACACTGAAGCTTTCTTT
TRBD1	TRBJ2-2	TRBV30	.	CAWSVLGTATGELFF	TGTGCCTGGAGTGTCCTGGGGACAGCAACCGGGGAGCTGTTTTTT
.	TRBJ1-1	TRBV28	few	CASSLKGPEGAFF	TGTGCCAGCAGTTTAAAGGGCCCAGAGGGTGCTTTCTTT